The TCR beta chain under discussion was sequenced for a study of blood T cell repertoires in COVID-19 (dated by TCRdb to the early 2020s). Broadly, across the study: Samples from collaborators originated in the United States, Italy and Spain and spanned both the acute and convalescent phases of COVID-19. The prospective study material was composed of cDNA or gDNA derived from T cells, B-cell-depleted T cells, or PBMCs. The dataset comprised deeply sampled blood TCRbeta repertoires from subjects exposed to, actively infected with, or recovered from COVID-19. The repertoires were made available in a free public database intended to serve as a resource for research on the immune response to SARS-CoV-2. The samples were drawn from the first 160 participants of the ongoing ImmuneRACE study and from roughly 1,300 subjects provided by 6 global collaborators. The sample metadata nearly always contained a de-identified subject ID, COVID-19 status, age in years and sex. HLA class I and class II types, where available, came from metadata supplied by the sample provider rather than from assay-based typing.

The CDR3 measures 14 amino acids from cysteine to phenylalanine. Only the CDR3 region is kept as DNA, spanning 42 bases read in frame from base 1. Trimming takes 6 bases from V and 7 bases from J, and the germline ends sit 16 bases apart. Sequences SGHNT (CDR1) and YENEEA (CDR2) are obtained from the germline V gene. The paper as a whole reports these results and caveats: How much clinical and demographic metadata was included differed by source and by participant, and the metadata was provided uncurated.

TCRbeta CDR3 regions were amplified from genomic DNA by means of the immunoSEQ Assay, a bias-controlled multiplex PCR. Per the source publication's procedure: The number of nucleated cells in each sample was estimated from the amplification of reference gene primers within the assay. To quantify the absolute abundance of each unique TCRbeta CDR3 rearrangement, sequence reads were collapsed and filtered. For each sample, productive Simpson clonality was calculated as the square root of Simpson's diversity index across productive rearrangements. TCRdb holds this immuneACCESS table with in-frame rearrangements only. Some clones are missing; in checked studies, unresolved V genes explain under half, and the rest has no known cause. V and J calls and clone size are as listed in that table; D and trimming were resolved from the DNA. The table for this sample lists some 260,000 clones; around 90% of them were counted only once. The ten largest clones capture about 6% of the sample.

Only a few counts were recorded for this clone. Its cognate antigen has yet to be identified. Within one base of it there is no much larger clone, and no base qualities were kept. In the prospective study, participants were about 18 to 95 years old, resided in about two dozen geographic areas of the United States, and were enrolled through a virtual design. In the prospective study, participants were assigned to cohorts based on the clinical history participants reported in a screening survey and a study questionnaire. Each participant in the prospective study had whole blood, serum and a nasopharyngeal or oropharyngeal swab collected by mobile phlebotomists. Prospective study participants could optionally give additional blood draws and questionnaires over a roughly two-month period. Before DNA extraction, blood samples from the prospective study were shipped at room temperature or frozen.

The chain couples TRBV11-3 to TRBJ1-3; TRBD1 could be the D gene, as 6 bases match. The TCR originated in a woman aged 30 to 39 with acute COVID-19. Material: PBMCs or T cells enriched from blood (not recorded which). The sequenced DNA: TGTGCCAGCAGGCGCCTGGGGGCAAAGAACACCATATATTTT. It codes for CASRRLGAKNTIYF.